This entry is about one T cell receptor (beta chain). The repertoire was sequenced with immunoSEQ multiplex PCR; TCRdb's copy has only in-frame clones and lacks some. The repertoire holds about 17,000 clones, with 88% as singletons. The sample belongs to a study of T cell changes during pregnancy in multiple sclerosis. CDR1 is SGHAT and CDR2 is FQDESV in the germline V gene (reference sequence). This CDR3 is 14 amino acids long. V lost 4 bases and J lost 8; bases outside the gene matches: 10. The specimen comprised CD8+ T cells from peripheral blood mononuclear cells, sampled after pregnancy. This sequence originates from a female donor in good health, enrolled as a control in a pregnancy study. This rearrangement joins TRBV11-1 to TRBJ1-2; the match to TRBD1 covers 7 bases. The CDR3 loop is CASSSGTAKWGYTF. In DNA form, the CDR3 reads TGTGCCAGCAGCTCCGGGACAGCAAAATGGGGCTACACCTTC.